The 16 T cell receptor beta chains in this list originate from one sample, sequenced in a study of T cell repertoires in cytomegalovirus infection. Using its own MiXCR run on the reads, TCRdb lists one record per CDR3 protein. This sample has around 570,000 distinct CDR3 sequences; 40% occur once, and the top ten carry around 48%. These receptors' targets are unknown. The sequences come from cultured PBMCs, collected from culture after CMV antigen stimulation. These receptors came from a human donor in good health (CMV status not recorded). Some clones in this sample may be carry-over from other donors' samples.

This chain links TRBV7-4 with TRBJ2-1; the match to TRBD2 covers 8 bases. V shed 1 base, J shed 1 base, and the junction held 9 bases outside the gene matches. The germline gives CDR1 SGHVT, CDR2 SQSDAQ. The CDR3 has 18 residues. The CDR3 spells CASSLGSITSGSYNEQFF. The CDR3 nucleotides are TGTGCCAGCAGCTTAGGCTCTATAACTAGCGGATCCTACAATGAGCAGTTCTTC.

The CDR3 coding sequence is TGCAGTGCTCTCCTTCTCCTACTAGCGGAAAACACAGATACGCAGTATTTT. This gives the protein CSALLLLLAENTDTQYF. The chain links TRBV20-1 to TRBJ2-3; 8 nucleotides align to TRBD2. Germline V gene data show CDR1 as DFQATT and CDR2 as SNEGSKA (reference sequence). CDR3 length: 17 residues. J lost 2 bases, V lost 5 bases, and 15 bases had no gene match.

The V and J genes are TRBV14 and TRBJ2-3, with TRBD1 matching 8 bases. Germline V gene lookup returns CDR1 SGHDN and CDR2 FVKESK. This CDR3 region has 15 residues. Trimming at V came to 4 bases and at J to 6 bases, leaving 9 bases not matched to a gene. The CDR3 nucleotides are TGTGCCAGCAGCCTGACAGGGGACTCATGGGATACGCAGTATTTT. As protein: CASSLTGDSWDTQYF.

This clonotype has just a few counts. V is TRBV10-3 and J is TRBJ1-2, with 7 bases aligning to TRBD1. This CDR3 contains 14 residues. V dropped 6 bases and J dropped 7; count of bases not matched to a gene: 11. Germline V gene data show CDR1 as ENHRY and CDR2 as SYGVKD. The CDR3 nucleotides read TGTGCCATCAGAAATACGACAGGGTTAAGTGGCTACACCTTC. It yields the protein CAIRNTTGLSGYTF.

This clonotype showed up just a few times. In DNA, the CDR3 is TGCGCCAGCAGCCCAGACAGGGGGAATAGTTCACCCCTCCACTTT. It is translated as CASSPDRGNSSPLHF. The gene calls are TRBV4-3 and TRBJ1-6, with 9 bases that match TRBD1. V lost 4 bases to trimming and J lost 9 bases; unmatched junction nucleotides: 7. In germline, CDR1 is LGHNA, CDR2 YSLEER. The length of the CDR3 is 15 residues.

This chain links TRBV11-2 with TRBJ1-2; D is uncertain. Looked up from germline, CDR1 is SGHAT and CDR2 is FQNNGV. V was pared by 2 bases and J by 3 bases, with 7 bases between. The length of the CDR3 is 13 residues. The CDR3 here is CASSLKEDYGYTF. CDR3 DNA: TGTGCCAGCAGCTTAAAGGAGGACTATGGCTACACCTTC.

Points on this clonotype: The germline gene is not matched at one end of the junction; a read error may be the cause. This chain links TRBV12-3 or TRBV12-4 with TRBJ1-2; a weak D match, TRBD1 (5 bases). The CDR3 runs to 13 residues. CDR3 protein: CASDEGKIVFPFF. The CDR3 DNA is TGTGCCAGCGACGAGGGGAAAATAGTCTTTCCTTTTTTC.

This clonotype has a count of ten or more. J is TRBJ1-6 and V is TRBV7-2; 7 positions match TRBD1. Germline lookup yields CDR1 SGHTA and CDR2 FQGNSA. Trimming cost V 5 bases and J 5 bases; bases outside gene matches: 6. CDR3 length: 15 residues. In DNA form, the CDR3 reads TGTGCCAGCAGCCAACTCAGGGGGAATAATTCACCCCTCCACTTT. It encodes CASSQLRGNNSPLHF.

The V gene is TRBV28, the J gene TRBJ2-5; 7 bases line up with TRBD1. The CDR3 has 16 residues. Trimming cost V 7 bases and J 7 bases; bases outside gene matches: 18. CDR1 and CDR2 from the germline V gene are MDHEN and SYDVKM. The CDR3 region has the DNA TGTGCCAGCACTCCGCGTAGGGACAGAACAACTCGGACCCAGTACTTC. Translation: CASTPRRDRTTRTQYF.

This chain's CDR3 is CSARRLGGFGNTIYF. CDR3 DNA: TGCAGTGCTAGACGTCTGGGGGGTTTTGGAAACACCATATATTTT. The V and J genes are TRBV20-1 and TRBJ1-3, with TRBD1 as a possible D gene (5 bases). The ends were cut back, 2 bases at V and 3 bases at J, with 14 bases in the middle. CDR1 DFQATT and CDR2 SNEGSKA come from the germline V gene (reference sequence). CDR3 length: 15 residues.

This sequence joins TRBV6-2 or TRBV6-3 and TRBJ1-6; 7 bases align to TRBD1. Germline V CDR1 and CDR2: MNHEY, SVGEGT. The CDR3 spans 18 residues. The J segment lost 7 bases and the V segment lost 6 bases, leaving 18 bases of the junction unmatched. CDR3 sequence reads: CASSRTGGSLNRNSPLHF. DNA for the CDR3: TGTGCCAGCAGCCGGACAGGCGGAAGTTTGAACCGAAATTCACCCCTCCACTTT.

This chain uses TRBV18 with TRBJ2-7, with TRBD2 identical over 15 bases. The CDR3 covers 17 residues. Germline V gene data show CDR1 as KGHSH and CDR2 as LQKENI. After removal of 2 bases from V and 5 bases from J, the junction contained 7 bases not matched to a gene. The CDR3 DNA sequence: TGTGCCAGCTCACCAAGGGGACTAGCGGGGGGTCCTCACGAGCAGTACTTC. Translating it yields CASSPRGLAGGPHEQYF. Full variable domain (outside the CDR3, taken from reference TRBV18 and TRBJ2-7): NAGVMQNPRHLVRRRGQEARLRCSPMKGHSHVYWYRQLPEEGLKFMVYLQKENIIDESGMPKERFSAEFPKEGPSILRIQQVVRGDSAAYFCASSPRGLAGGPHEQYFGPGTRLTVT.

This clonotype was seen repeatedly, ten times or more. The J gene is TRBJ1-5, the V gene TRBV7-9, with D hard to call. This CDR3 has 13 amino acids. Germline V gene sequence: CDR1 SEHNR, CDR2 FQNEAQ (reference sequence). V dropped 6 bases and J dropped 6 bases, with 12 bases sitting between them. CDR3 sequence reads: CASSHNDRQPQHF. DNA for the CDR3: TGTGCCAGCAGTCATAACGACCGTCAGCCCCAGCATTTT.

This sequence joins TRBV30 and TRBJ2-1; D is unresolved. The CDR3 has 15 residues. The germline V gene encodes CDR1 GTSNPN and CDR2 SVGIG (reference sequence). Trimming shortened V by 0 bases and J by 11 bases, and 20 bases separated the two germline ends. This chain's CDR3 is CAWSVLGSGGSKQFF. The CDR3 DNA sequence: TGTGCCTGGAGTGTACTGGGTTCGGGTGGCAGTAAGCAGTTCTTC.

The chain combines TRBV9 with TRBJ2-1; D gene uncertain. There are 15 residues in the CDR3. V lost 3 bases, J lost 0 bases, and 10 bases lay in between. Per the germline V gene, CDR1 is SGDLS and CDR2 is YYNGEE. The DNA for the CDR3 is TGTGCCAGCAGCGCCTCGACACTCTCCTACAATGAGCAGTTCTTC. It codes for CASSASTLSYNEQFF.

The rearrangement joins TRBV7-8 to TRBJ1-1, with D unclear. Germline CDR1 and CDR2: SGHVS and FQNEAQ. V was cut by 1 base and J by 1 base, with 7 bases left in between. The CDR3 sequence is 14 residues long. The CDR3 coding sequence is TGTGCCAGCAGCTTAGAGGTGAAGAACACTGAAGCTTTCTTT. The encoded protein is CASSLEVKNTEAFF.